Listed here are 5 T cell receptor beta chains from one sample, sequenced in a study of CD8 T cells in ankylosing spondylitis. MiXCR was run by TCRdb on the 5' RACE reads, yielding one entry per CDR3 protein. The sample has tens of thousands of distinct CDR3 sequences; under 5.5% are singletons. The specimen was blood, either unsorted or a sorted T cell fraction (not recorded which). The source is a male donor with ankylosing spondylitis or in good health (not recorded which).

This chain uses TRBV5-1 with TRBJ2-7; weak D call: TRBD2 (5 bases). This CDR3 comprises 13 residues. Germline V gene lookup returns CDR1 SGHRS and CDR2 YFSETQ. Trimming removed 4 bases at V and 0 bases at J, with 8 bases between. The CDR3 reads CASSPTSSYEQYF. CDR3 sequence (DNA): TGCGCCAGCAGCCCAACTAGCTCCTACGAGCAGTACTTC.

This clonotype was recorded at least ten times. The chain carries TRBV4-2 and TRBJ2-7; D is ambiguous. The CDR3 loop spans 15 amino acids. Germline CDR1 and CDR2: LGHNA and YNFKEQ. The V end was cut by 0 bases, the J end by 4 bases, with 13 bases between. This CDR3 is CASSQDRLLGYEQYF. Here the CDR3 DNA reads TGTGCCAGCAGCCAAGATAGACTCTTGGGATACGAGCAGTACTTC.

This clonotype was seen many times. The chain recombines TRBV11-3 with TRBJ2-2; 10 bases are a match to TRBD1. The length of the CDR3 is 16 residues. V was clipped by 5 bases and J by 6 bases; unmatched bases: 9. Germline CDR1 SGHNT, CDR2 YENEEA. The CDR3 protein is CASSDAGTGVPGELFF. The CDR3 bases are TGTGCCAGCAGCGATGCCGGGACAGGGGTTCCCGGGGAGCTGTTTTTT.

This clonotype appeared many times. The J gene is TRBJ2-1, the V gene TRBV28; 8 bases line up with TRBD1. Germline V gene lookup returns CDR1 MDHEN and CDR2 SYDVKM. The CDR3 sequence is 17 residues long. The junction had 13 bases not matched to a gene; V was cut back by 4 bases and J by 5 bases. CDR3 sequence reads: CASSSHGQGISDNEQFF. The CDR3 bases are TGTGCCAGCAGTTCCCACGGACAGGGTATATCGGACAATGAGCAGTTCTTC.

This clonotype was counted only a few times. The chain combines TRBV11-2 with TRBJ1-2; 8 bases fit TRBD1. Trimming cost V 4 bases and J 7 bases; bases outside gene matches: 8. This CDR3 spans 14 amino acids. The germline gives CDR1 SGHAT, CDR2 FQNNGV. CDR3 sequence (DNA): TGTGCCAGCAGCTCCAGGGGGCGCCGGGGTGGCTACACCTTC. Translated, it gives CASSSRGRRGGYTF. Together with reference TRBV11-2 and TRBJ1-2, the CDR3 gives the full variable domain: EAGVAQSPRYKIIEKRQSVAFWCNPISGHATLYWYQQILGQGPKLLIQFQNNGVVDDSQLPKDRFSAERLKGVDSTLKIQPAKLEDSAVYLCASSSRGRRGGYTFGSGTRLTVV.